The text below deals with one T cell receptor (beta chain). The table came from immunoSEQ multiplex PCR; TCRdb's copy has only in-frame clones and leaves some out. The repertoire holds hundreds of thousands of clones, with about 87% as singletons. This sample was included in a study of blood T cell repertoires in COVID-19. Study as a whole: Samples representing acute and convalescent COVID-19 were sourced from the United States, Italy and Spain. PBMCs, B-cell-depleted T cells, or T cells were the source of the cDNA or gDNA that made up the material.

The CDR3 is made up of 15 amino acids. CDR1 and CDR2 from the germline V gene are MDHEN and SYDVKM. V shed 7 bases and J shed 1 base, with 17 bases lying between them. The source is a human donor in a cohort sampled during active COVID-19. The sample was peripheral blood. V gene TRBV28 combines with J gene TRBJ2-7, with D perhaps matching TRBD2 (6 bases). DNA for the CDR3: TGTGCCAGCACCCGGGGACTCATCAGTTCCTACGAGCAGTACTTC. This sequence encodes CASTRGLISSYEQYF.